This passage covers 4 T cell receptor beta chains from one sample sequenced in a study of blood T cell repertoires in COVID-19. Generated by immunoSEQ multiplex PCR, the TCRdb table keeps only in-frame clones and is missing some. The top ten hold 9.5% to 15% of the sample, which has roughly 190,000 clones, 70% to 85% seen once. Input material: peripheral blood. All receptors derive from a woman between 50 and 59 years old with acute or convalescent COVID-19.

The gene calls are TRBV28 and TRBJ2-7; 12 bases fit TRBD2. Germline V lookup: CDR1 MDHEN, CDR2 SYDVKM. The ends lost 6 bases at V and 3 bases at J; junction bases unmatched: 12. The length of the CDR3 is 17 residues. The CDR3 reads CASSQSPGLAGRYEQYF. CDR3 sequence (DNA): TGTGCCAGCAGCCAGTCGCCCGGACTAGCGGGACGCTACGAGCAGTACTTC.

This clone is deemed medium-sized. This sample includes further DNA sequences coding for the same CDR3. V gene TRBV9 combines with J gene TRBJ2-5, with D possibly being TRBD2 (5 bases). Germline V lookup: CDR1 SGDLS, CDR2 YYNGEE. The CDR3 is made up of 13 amino acids. V lost 0 bases, J lost 5 bases, and 8 bases lay in between. The CDR3 loop is CASSVARGETQYF. In nucleotides, the CDR3 is TGTGCCAGCAGCGTAGCGAGAGGGGAGACCCAGTACTTC.

The chain joins TRBV27 to TRBJ2-7; 10 bases agree with TRBD1. This CDR3 spans 15 amino acids. Germline CDR1 and CDR2: MNHEY and SMNVEV (reference sequence). The trim removed 4 bases at V and 4 bases at J, leaving 7 bases unmatched. The CDR3 protein is CASSWKGTGDYEQYF. CDR3 DNA sequence: TGTGCCAGCAGTTGGAAAGGGACAGGGGATTACGAGCAGTACTTC.

This chain connects TRBV11-2 to TRBJ1-1, with 7 bases that match TRBD1. V lost 5 bases and J lost 4; bases outside the gene matches: 7. Germline lookup yields CDR1 SGHAT and CDR2 FQNNGV. The CDR3 spans 14 residues. The CDR3 is CASSHKGQATEAFF. The CDR3, as DNA: TGTGCCAGCAGCCACAAAGGACAGGCCACTGAAGCTTTCTTT.